The rows below give T cell receptor beta chains drawn from one sample of a study of blood T cell repertoires in COVID-19. Assay: immunoSEQ multiplex PCR; the TCRdb copy retains only in-frame clones and omits some. This sample has around 120,000 clones; about 80% occur once, and the top ten carry approximately 4%. The sample taken for sequencing was peripheral blood. All receptors derive from a woman older than 75 with acute or convalescent COVID-19. CDR3s include the opening cysteine and the closing phenylalanine or tryptophan. Each record gives: J gene, V gene, D gene, clone size, CDR3 protein, CDR3 DNA. A D gene is named only where the DNA matches it firmly. Clone size is given for some rows only: seen once, a few or many times, or a class if the clone is expanded.

j_call: TRBJ1-2
v_call: TRBV28
d_call: TRBD1
clone_size: NA
cdr3_aa: CASHQQGGSSGYTF
cdr3_nt: TGTGCCAGTCACCAACAGGGGGGCTCAAGCGGCTACACCTTC

j_call: TRBJ2-1
v_call: TRBV4-2
d_call: TRBD2
clone_size: NA
cdr3_aa: CASSQAVALAGDNEQFF
cdr3_nt: TGTGCCAGCAGCCAAGCTGTCGCACTAGCGGGAGACAATGAGCAGTTCTTC

j_call: TRBJ2-7
v_call: TRBV29-1
d_call: TRBD2
clone_size: few
cdr3_aa: CSVDAAGGYEQYF
cdr3_nt: TGCAGCGTTGATGCTGCGGGGGGATACGAGCAGTACTTC

j_call: TRBJ1-4
v_call: TRBV7-2
d_call: TRBD1
clone_size: NA
cdr3_aa: CASSPHRDRSEKLFF
cdr3_nt: TGTGCCAGCAGCCCCCACCGGGACAGGAGTGAAAAACTGTTTTTT

j_call: TRBJ2-3
v_call: TRBV14
d_call: TRBD1
clone_size: once
cdr3_aa: CASSQDLGQGQYF
cdr3_nt: TGTGCCAGCAGCCAAGATTTAGGACAGGGGCAGTATTTT

j_call: TRBJ2-5
v_call: TRBV4-2
d_call: TRBD2
clone_size: NA
cdr3_aa: CASSPSGGAETQYF
cdr3_nt: TGTGCCAGCAGCCCTAGCGGGGGGGCGGAGACCCAGTACTTC

j_call: TRBJ1-1
v_call: TRBV18
d_call: NA
clone_size: NA
cdr3_aa: CASSPDRTAEAFF
cdr3_nt: TGTGCCAGCTCACCAGACAGAACCGCTGAAGCTTTCTTT

j_call: TRBJ2-5
v_call: TRBV7-2
d_call: NA
clone_size: NA
cdr3_aa: CASSLGGGGQGGETQYF
cdr3_nt: TGTGCCAGCAGCTTAGGAGGGGGTGGACAGGGAGGGGAGACCCAGTACTTC

j_call: TRBJ2-3
v_call: TRBV7-8
d_call: TRBD2
clone_size: NA
cdr3_aa: CASSRPTSSDTQYF
cdr3_nt: TGTGCCAGCAGCCGCCCGACTAGCTCAGATACGCAGTATTTT

j_call: TRBJ1-3
v_call: TRBV3-1/TRBV3-2
d_call: TRBD1
clone_size: NA
cdr3_aa: CASSQDRQGLGNTIYF
cdr3_nt: TGTGCCAGCAGCCAAGATAGACAGGGGCTAGGAAACACCATATATTTT

j_call: TRBJ1-2
v_call: TRBV12-3/TRBV12-4
d_call: NA
clone_size: NA
cdr3_aa: CASSFLAVSGYTF
cdr3_nt: TGTGCCAGCAGTTTCCTAGCTGTCAGTGGCTACACCTTC

j_call: TRBJ1-2
v_call: TRBV30
d_call: NA
clone_size: few
cdr3_aa: CAWSVRGRYYGYTF
cdr3_nt: TGTGCCTGGAGTGTCCGGGGGAGGTACTATGGCTACACCTTC

j_call: TRBJ2-5
v_call: TRBV5-1
d_call: NA
clone_size: NA
cdr3_aa: CASSLGVLEGETQYF
cdr3_nt: TGCGCCAGCAGCTTGGGGGTCCTGGAGGGAGAGACCCAGTACTTC

j_call: TRBJ2-5
v_call: TRBV3-1/TRBV3-2
d_call: NA
clone_size: few
cdr3_aa: CASSQSQRETQYF
cdr3_nt: TGTGCCAGCAGCCAGTCCCAGCGAGAGACCCAGTACTTC

j_call: TRBJ2-1
v_call: TRBV7-9
d_call: NA
clone_size: once
cdr3_aa: CASSLNEFGNEQFF
cdr3_nt: TGTGCCAGCAGCTTAAATGAGTTCGGCAATGAGCAGTTCTTC

j_call: TRBJ1-4
v_call: TRBV7-9
d_call: NA
clone_size: once
cdr3_aa: CASSLLASTNEKLFF
cdr3_nt: TGTGCCAGCAGCTTATTGGCTTCAACTAATGAAAAACTGTTTTTT

j_call: TRBJ2-3
v_call: TRBV5-1
d_call: NA
clone_size: once
cdr3_aa: CASSLGGPDTDTQYF
cdr3_nt: TGCGCCAGCAGCTTGGGGGGGCCCGACACAGATACGCAGTATTTT

j_call: TRBJ2-1
v_call: TRBV7-2
d_call: NA
clone_size: NA
cdr3_aa: CASSGQTYSYNEQFF
cdr3_nt: TGTGCCAGCAGCGGGCAGACCTACTCCTACAATGAGCAGTTCTTC

j_call: TRBJ2-2
v_call: TRBV28
d_call: TRBD2
clone_size: NA
cdr3_aa: CASSLTSGRRYTGELFF
cdr3_nt: TGTGCCAGCAGTTTGACTAGCGGGAGGAGGTACACCGGGGAGCTGTTTTTT

j_call: TRBJ1-4
v_call: TRBV21-1
d_call: NA
clone_size: NA
cdr3_aa: CASNPPGGNRGRKGTNEKLFF
cdr3_nt: TGTGCCAGCAACCCTCCCGGGGGAAACAGGGGGCGAAAAGGAACTAATGAAAAACTGTTTTTT

j_call: TRBJ2-5
v_call: TRBV5-4
d_call: NA
clone_size: NA
cdr3_aa: CASSLARGGRMETQYF
cdr3_nt: TGTGCCAGCAGCTTGGCCCGCGGCGGGCGGATGGAGACCCAGTACTTC

j_call: TRBJ1-5
v_call: TRBV28
d_call: NA
clone_size: NA
cdr3_aa: CASHTGGNSNQPQHF
cdr3_nt: TGTGCCAGCCATACGGGTGGTAATAGCAATCAGCCCCAGCATTTT

j_call: TRBJ2-6
v_call: TRBV2
d_call: NA
clone_size: NA
cdr3_aa: CASARGSGANVLTF
cdr3_nt: TGTGCCAGCGCTCGGGGTTCTGGGGCCAACGTCCTGACTTTC

j_call: TRBJ2-3
v_call: TRBV7-9
d_call: NA
clone_size: once
cdr3_aa: CASSPPGADTQYF
cdr3_nt: TGTGCCAGCAGCCCCCCGGGGGCAGATACGCAGTATTTT

j_call: TRBJ2-2
v_call: TRBV7-9
d_call: TRBD1
clone_size: NA
cdr3_aa: CASSLPTGDEVELFF
cdr3_nt: TGTGCCAGCAGCTTGCCCACAGGGGATGAGGTGGAGCTGTTTTTT

j_call: TRBJ2-2
v_call: TRBV4-1
d_call: TRBD2
clone_size: NA
cdr3_aa: CASSPQGAGGRSNTGELFF
cdr3_nt: TGCGCCAGCAGCCCCCAGGGAGCGGGGGGGCGGTCCAACACCGGGGAGCTGTTTTTT

j_call: TRBJ2-1
v_call: TRBV7-3
d_call: TRBD1
clone_size: NA
cdr3_aa: CAGRDRRYNEQFF
cdr3_nt: TGTGCCGGACGGGACAGGAGATACAATGAGCAGTTCTTC

j_call: TRBJ1-1
v_call: TRBV5-1
d_call: TRBD1
clone_size: NA
cdr3_aa: CASSLGQGKSTEAFF
cdr3_nt: TGCGCCAGCAGCTTGGGACAGGGAAAATCGACTGAAGCTTTCTTT

j_call: TRBJ1-2
v_call: TRBV10-3
d_call: NA
clone_size: NA
cdr3_aa: CAISEAIENYGYTF
cdr3_nt: TGTGCCATCAGTGAGGCGATCGAGAACTATGGCTACACCTTC

j_call: TRBJ1-5
v_call: TRBV19
d_call: TRBD1
clone_size: few
cdr3_aa: CASSMTGGWGNQPQHF
cdr3_nt: TGTGCCAGTAGTATGACAGGGGGATGGGGCAATCAGCCCCAGCATTTT